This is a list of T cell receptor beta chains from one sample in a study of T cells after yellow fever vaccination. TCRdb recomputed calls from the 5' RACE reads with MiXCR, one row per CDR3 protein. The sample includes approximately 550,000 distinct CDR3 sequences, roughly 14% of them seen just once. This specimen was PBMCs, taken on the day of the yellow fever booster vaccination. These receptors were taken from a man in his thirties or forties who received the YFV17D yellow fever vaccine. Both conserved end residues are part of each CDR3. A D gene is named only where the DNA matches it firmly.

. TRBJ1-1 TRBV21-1 CASSQGGDTEAFF
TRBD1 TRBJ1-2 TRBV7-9 CASSLAGTGSDGYTF
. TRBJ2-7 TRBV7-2 CASSRRETNYEQYF
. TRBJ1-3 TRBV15 CATSREKTTSRSGNNIYF
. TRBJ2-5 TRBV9 CASSVGAGSMETQYF
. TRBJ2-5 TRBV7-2 CASSLDPAVETQYF
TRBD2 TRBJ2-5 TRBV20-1 CSARVAGGQETQYF
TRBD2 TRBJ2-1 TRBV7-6 CASSSLAGGPGSYNEQFF
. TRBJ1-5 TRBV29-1 CSVAEEGRQPQHF
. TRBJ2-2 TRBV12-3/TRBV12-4 CASSPRDWGTGELFF
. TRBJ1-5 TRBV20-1 CSARESESSNQPQHF
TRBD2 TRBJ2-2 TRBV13 CASSLAGGHTGELFF
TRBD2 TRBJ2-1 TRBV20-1 CSAYLGGSSYNEQFF
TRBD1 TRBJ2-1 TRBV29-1 CSARDRVGNEQFF
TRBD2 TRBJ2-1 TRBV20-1 CSARREGGEQFF
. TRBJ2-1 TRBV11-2 CASSLELSSYNEQFF
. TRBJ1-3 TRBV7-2 CASSLVASRGNTIYF
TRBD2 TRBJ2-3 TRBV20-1 CCATGTSGYFGTDTQYF
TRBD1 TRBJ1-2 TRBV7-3 CASSLTSGTGTYGYTF
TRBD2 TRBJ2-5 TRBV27 CASRELAGDSGTQYF
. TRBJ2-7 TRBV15 CATSRDMWMSHEQYF
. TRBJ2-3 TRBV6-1 CASSRARFGTDTQYF
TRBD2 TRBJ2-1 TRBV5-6 CASSSLPSTSGRLYNEQFF
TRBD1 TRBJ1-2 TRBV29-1 CSVGGTGINYGYTF
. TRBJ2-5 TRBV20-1 CSAYQDSQETQYF
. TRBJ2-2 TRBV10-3 CAISEGRGLLKGELFF
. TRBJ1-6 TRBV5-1 CASSQTGSKSPLHF
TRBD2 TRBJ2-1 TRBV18 CASSSYSVTSGRSNEQFF
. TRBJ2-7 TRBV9 CASSVDGTTYEQYF
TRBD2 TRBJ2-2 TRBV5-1 CASSPGLAGGGELFF
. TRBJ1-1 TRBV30 CAWSVQRATEAFF
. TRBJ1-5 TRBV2 CASSGAAGNQPQHF
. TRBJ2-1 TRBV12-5 CASASRSKDSYNEQFF
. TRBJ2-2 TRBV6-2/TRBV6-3 CASSYWGTSRTGELFF
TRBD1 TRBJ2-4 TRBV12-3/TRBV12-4 CASSLEQGIGNIQYF
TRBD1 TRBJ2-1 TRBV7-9 CASSSTGVHEQFF
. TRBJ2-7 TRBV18 CASSVGTISYEQYF
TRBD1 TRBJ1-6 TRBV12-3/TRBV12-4 CASGQTDRVNSPLHF
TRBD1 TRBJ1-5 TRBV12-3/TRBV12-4 CASSSGQWNQPQHF
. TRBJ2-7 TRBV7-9 CASSPGRSLEQYF
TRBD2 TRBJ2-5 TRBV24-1 CATSDFTRAGGGQETQYF
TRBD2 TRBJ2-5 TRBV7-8 CASSQGLAGLGTQYF
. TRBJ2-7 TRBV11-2 CASSSLDSEQYF
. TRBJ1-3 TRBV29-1 CSVERIRGPNGNTIYF
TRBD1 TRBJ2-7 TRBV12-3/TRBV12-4 CASSQGQLYEQYF
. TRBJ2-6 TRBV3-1 CASSQVAGYGANVLTF
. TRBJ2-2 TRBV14 CASSQNSRANTGELFF
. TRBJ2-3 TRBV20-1 CSARVGQRLPDTQYF
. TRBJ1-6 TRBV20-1 CSALGNSPLHF
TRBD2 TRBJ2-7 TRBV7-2 CASSPKRREPYEQYF
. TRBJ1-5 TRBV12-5 CASGLSVHRENRNQPQHF
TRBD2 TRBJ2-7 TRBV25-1 CASSESPSGSYEQYF
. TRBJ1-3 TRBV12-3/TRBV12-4 CATLWGGDTIYF
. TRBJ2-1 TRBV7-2 CASSLLVYGEQFF
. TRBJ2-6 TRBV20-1 CSAIFVGTGANVLTF
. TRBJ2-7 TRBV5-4 CASSSGASLGYEQYF
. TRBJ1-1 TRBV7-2 CASSLYSGAFF
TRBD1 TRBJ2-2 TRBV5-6 CASSHRQGFLTGELFF